This TCR beta chain comes out of a study of blood T cell repertoires in COVID-19. Authors' methods: Cell counts per sample came from amplifying reference gene primers. Libraries were prepared by immunoSEQ multiplex PCR; TCRdb keeps only in-frame clonotypes and omits some of them. D and trimming come from the DNA, and the V and J calls and clone size come from that table. The sample lists around 190,000 clones; about 86% were seen once. The length of the CDR3 is 13 residues. CDR1 GTSNPN and CDR2 SVGIG come from the germline V gene (reference sequence). With 4 bases removed from V and 3 bases from J, the gap between germline ends came to 9 bases.

The chain couples TRBV30 to TRBJ1-4; D might be TRBD1 (6 bases). This receptor was taken from a man aged 45-65 years with active or convalescent COVID-19. The sequenced sample consisted of peripheral blood. CDR3 sequence: CAWTGAANEKLFF. The CDR3 region has the DNA TGTGCCTGGACAGGGGCGGCTAATGAAAAACTGTTTTTT.